These 2 T cell receptor beta chains came from one sample sequenced in a study of T cells in Graves' hyperthyroidism and ophthalmopathy (dated by TCRdb to about 2019). Libraries were prepared through multiplex PCR. Sequencing was performed on an Illumina HiSeq 2000. The TCR beta CDR3 regions were amplified from the RNA transcripts. For the first round of RT-PCR on the TCR CDR3, the HTBI primer set was used together with the Qiagen OneStep RT-PCR kit. Using fastp trimming at Q25 and MiXCR clonotype assembly, TCRdb reanalyzed the public sequencing data and kept in-frame beta chains. Rows merge per CDR3 protein into single entries with the most common DNA and genes. The sample includes about 500,000 distinct CDR3 sequences, with about 16% observed a single time. The ten largest make up less than 30% of the sample. The sequenced sample was blood. The receptor source for this set is a woman between 25 and 40 years old with Graves' ophthalmopathy.

The chain has TRBV5-1 and TRBJ2-2; tentatively, D is TRBD2 (6 bases). This CDR3 is built from 16 residues. Germline CDR1 SGHRS, CDR2 YFSETQ. V lost 1 base and J lost 2, with 12 bases in between. CDR3 nucleotides: TGCGCCAGCAGCTTGACTAGCAATTCTAACACCGGGGAGCTGTTTTTT. It specifies CASSLTSNSNTGELFF.

This clonotype was found many times. The V gene is TRBV20-1, the J gene TRBJ2-3; 10 positions agree with TRBD2. CDR1 and CDR2 from the germline V gene are DFQATT and SNEGSKA (reference sequence). Trimming cost V 4 bases and J 3 bases; bases outside gene matches: 4. This CDR3 region has 14 residues. The CDR3, as DNA: TGCAGTGCTACTCTAGCGGGAGAGACAGATACGCAGTATTTT. Its translation: CSATLAGETDTQYF.